These T cell receptor beta chains were read from a single sample in a study of T cell changes during pregnancy in multiple sclerosis. The repertoire was sequenced with immunoSEQ multiplex PCR; TCRdb's copy has only in-frame clones and lacks some. Here the sample spans 17,000 or so clones, 88% being singletons. The sequences come from CD8+ T cells from peripheral blood mononuclear cells, collected after pregnancy. The source is a female donor in good health, enrolled as a control in a pregnancy study. Both conserved end residues are part of each CDR3. A D gene is named only where the DNA matches it firmly. Where a row states a size, it is once, few, many or the class of an expanded clone; other rows omit it.

clone_size j_call v_call d_call cdr3_nt cdr3_aa
once TRBJ2-1 TRBV4-1 TRBD2 TGCGCCAGCAGCCAAGAGGCCCGACTAGCGGGCAATGAGCAGTTCTTC CASSQEARLAGNEQFF
few TRBJ2-1 TRBV2 TRBD2 TGTGCCAGCAGCGATACTAGCGGGGGATACAATGAGCAGTTCTTC CASSDTSGGYNEQFF
NA TRBJ2-7 TRBV28 TRBD1 TGTGCCAGCAGCTCGGGACAGATATACGAGCAGTACTTC CASSSGQIYEQYF
NA TRBJ1-1 TRBV5-1 NA TGCGCCAGCAGCTTGGTCGCGGTCCACACTGAAGCTTTCTTT CASSLVAVHTEAFF
few TRBJ2-2 TRBV25-1 NA TGTGCCAGCAGTGAATTAACCGGGGACACCGGGGAGCTGTTTTTT CASSELTGDTGELFF
NA TRBJ1-1 TRBV6-4 NA TGTGCCAGCATACTACCTGAAGCTTTCTTT CASILPEAFF
NA TRBJ2-4 TRBV2 NA TGTGCCAGCAGTAGCTCCACCATTCAGTACTTC CASSSSTIQYF
NA TRBJ1-1 TRBV6-1 NA TGTGCCAGCAGTGAAGGGTACAGTATGAACACTGAAGCTTTCTTT CASSEGYSMNTEAFF
NA TRBJ1-1 TRBV15 NA TGTGCCACCACCACTTTCGGGGACACTGAAGCTTTCTTT CATTTFGDTEAFF
NA TRBJ2-3 TRBV19 TRBD2 TGTGCCAGTGGGTCTAGCGGGTCAGATACGCAGTATTTT CASGSSGSDTQYF
NA TRBJ2-5 TRBV10-3 NA TGTGCCATCAGTGGGTGGTCGAGAGAGACCCAGTACTTC CAISGWSRETQYF
NA TRBJ2-1 TRBV9 TRBD2 TGTGCCAGCAGCGTAAGCGGGGGGCCGGAGCAGTTCTTC CASSVSGGPEQFF
NA TRBJ2-2 TRBV6-4 TRBD2 TGTGCCAGCAAGGGACTAGCGGGATACACCGGGGAGCTGTTTTTT CASKGLAGYTGELFF
NA TRBJ1-5 TRBV4-1 TRBD1 TGCGCCAGCAGCCCTACAGGGGGTGGAGGCAATCAGCCCCAGCATTTT CASSPTGGGGNQPQHF
NA TRBJ2-7 TRBV27 NA TGTGCCAGCAGTTTATCGTGGTCCACAGGGCGCTCCTACGAGCAGTACTTC CASSLSWSTGRSYEQYF
NA TRBJ2-7 TRBV5-1 NA TGCGCCAGCAGCAATCCTACAGGATCCTACGAGCAGTACTTC CASSNPTGSYEQYF